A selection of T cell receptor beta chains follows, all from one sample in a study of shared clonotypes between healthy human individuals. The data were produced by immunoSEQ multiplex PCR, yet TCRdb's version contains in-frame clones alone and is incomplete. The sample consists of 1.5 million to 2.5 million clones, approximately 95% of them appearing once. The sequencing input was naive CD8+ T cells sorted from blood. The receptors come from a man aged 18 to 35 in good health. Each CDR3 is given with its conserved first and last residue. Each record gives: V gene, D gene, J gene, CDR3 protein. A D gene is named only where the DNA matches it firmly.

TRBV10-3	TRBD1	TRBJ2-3	CAISTGTGNPDTQYF
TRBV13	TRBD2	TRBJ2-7	CASSLSGDEQYF
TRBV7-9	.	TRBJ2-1	CASSSGSSYNEQFF
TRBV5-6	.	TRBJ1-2	CASCQEGTSASYGYTF
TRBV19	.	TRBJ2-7	CASSIRGNPYEQYF
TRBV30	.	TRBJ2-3	CAWKRLTSTDTQYF
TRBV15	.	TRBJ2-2	CATSRDHEGGMNTGELFF
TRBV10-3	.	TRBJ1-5	CAISESTSYQPQHF
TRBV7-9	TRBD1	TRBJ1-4	CASSPQGALEKLFF
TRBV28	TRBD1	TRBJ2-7	CASQEAGGYEQYF
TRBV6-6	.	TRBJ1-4	CASTNFQRQVDWELFF
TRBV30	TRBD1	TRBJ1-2	CAWSHRTGETF
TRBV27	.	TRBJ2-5	CASSLTDFATQYF
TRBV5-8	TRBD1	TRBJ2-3	CASRQGAMDTQYF
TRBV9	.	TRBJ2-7	CASSVAPTGYYEQYF
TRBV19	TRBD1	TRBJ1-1	CASSTTGDTEAFF
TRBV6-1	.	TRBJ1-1	CASSQIRGFTEAFF
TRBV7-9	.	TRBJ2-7	CASSPGGLYEQYF
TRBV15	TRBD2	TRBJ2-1	CATSRRGLAGDDEQFF
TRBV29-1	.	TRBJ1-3	CSVETVGGGTSGNTIYF
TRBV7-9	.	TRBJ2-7	CASSLRIGGATYEQYF
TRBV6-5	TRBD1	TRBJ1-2	CASSYSDRAGGGYTF
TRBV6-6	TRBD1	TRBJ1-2	CASSFGTGRNYGYTF
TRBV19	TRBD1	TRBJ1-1	CASSATQGGETEAFF
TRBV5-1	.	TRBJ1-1	CASTENTEAFF
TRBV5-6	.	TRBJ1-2	CASSTDELYGYTF
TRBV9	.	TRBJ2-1	CASSVAAGSYYNEQFF
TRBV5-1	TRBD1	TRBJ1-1	CASSSRQGMNTEAFF
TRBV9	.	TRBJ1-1	CASSVAGDTEAFF
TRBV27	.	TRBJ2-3	CASSLDRVTDTQYF
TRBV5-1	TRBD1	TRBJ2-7	CASSFRLQGAYEQYF
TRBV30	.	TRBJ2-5	CAWTRGYEETQYF
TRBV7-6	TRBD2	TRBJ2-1	CASSPLRAGVSYNEQFF
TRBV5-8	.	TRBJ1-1	CASSLISNTEAFF
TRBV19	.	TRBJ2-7	CASSIVGDTVAYEQYF